This TCR beta chain was recorded in a study of chemoradiotherapy in HPV16-positive cancers. Study at large: A couple of HPV16-positive patients' cells yielded candidate HPV-specific clones and common motifs.

In regard to this clone: Its antigen is as yet unknown.

V lost 1 base and J 1 base, leaving 13 bases between the germline ends. Germline CDR1 reads SGDLS; CDR2 reads YYNGEE. This CDR3 region has 16 residues. Study conclusions and caveats: For HPV16-positive patients, expanding HPV-responsive T cells associated with longer recurrence-free survival.

This table comes from immunoSEQ multiplex PCR, and its TCRdb copy is limited to in-frame clones, with some not included. Here the sample spans fewer than 2,000 clones, 80% to 90% being singletons. Repeated repertoire sampling spanned the course of chemoradiotherapy. This clonotype originated in a human donor with HPV-associated anogenital cancer. The chain combines TRBV9 with TRBJ2-3; the D call may be TRBD1 or TRBD2 (6 bases each). Sequencing was performed on tumor tissue, taken from a patient who underwent chemoradiotherapy. The CDR3 spells CASSVRGVPRTDTQYF. The CDR3 DNA sequence: TGTGCCAGCAGCGTAAGGGGGGTGCCTCGCACAGATACGCAGTATTTT.